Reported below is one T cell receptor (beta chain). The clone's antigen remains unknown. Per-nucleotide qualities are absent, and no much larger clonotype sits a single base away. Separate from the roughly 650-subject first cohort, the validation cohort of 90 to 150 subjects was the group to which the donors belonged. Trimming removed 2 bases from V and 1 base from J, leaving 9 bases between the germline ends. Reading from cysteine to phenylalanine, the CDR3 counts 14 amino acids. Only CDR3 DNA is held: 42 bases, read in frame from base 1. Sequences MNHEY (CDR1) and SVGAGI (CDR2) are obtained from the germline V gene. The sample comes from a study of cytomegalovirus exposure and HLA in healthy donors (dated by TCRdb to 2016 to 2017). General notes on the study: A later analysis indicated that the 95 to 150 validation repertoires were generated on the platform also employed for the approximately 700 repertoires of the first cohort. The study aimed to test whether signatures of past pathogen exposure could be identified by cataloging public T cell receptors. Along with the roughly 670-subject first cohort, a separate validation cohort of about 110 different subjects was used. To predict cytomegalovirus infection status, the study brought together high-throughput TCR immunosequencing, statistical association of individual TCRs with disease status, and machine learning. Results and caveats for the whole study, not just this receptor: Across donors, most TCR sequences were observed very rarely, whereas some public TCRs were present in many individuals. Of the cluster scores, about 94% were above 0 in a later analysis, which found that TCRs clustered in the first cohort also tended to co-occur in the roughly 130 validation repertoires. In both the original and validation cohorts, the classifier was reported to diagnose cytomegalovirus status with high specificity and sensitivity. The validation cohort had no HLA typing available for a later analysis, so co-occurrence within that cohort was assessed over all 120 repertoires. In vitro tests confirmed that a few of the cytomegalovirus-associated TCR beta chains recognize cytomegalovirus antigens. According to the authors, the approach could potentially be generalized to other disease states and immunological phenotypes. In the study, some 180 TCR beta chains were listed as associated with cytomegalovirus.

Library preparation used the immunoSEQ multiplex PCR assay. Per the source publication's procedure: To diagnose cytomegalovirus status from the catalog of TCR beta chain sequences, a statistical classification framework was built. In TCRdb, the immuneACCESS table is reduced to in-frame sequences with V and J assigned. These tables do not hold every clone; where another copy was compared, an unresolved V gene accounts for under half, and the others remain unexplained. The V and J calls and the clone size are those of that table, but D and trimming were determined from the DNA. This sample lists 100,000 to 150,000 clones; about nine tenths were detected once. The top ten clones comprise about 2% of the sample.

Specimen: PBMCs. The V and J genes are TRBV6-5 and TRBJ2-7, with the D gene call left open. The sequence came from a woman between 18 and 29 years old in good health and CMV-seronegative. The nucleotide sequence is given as TGTGCCAGCAGTTACCAGGTTACATCCTACGAGCAGTACTTC. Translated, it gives CASSYQVTSYEQYF.